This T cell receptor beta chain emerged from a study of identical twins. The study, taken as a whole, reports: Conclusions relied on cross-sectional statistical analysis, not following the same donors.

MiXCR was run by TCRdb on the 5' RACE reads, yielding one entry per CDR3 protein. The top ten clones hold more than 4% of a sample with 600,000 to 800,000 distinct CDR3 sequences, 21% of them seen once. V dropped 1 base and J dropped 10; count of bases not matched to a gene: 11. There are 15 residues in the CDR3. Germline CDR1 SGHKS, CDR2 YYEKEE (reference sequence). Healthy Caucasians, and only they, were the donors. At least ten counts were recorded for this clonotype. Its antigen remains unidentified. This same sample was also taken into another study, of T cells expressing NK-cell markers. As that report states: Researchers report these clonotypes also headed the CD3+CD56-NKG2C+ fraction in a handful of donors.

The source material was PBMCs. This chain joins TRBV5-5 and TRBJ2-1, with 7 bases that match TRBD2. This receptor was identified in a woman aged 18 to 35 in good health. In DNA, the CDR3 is TGTGCCAGCAGCTTGAACCCTCTCGGGACTACGGAGCAGTTCTTC. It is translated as CASSLNPLGTTEQFF.